The 3 T cell receptor beta chains reported below all come from one sample, sequenced in a study of CD8 T cells in ankylosing spondylitis. MiXCR was run by TCRdb on the 5' RACE reads, yielding one entry per CDR3 protein. Altogether 100,000 to 150,000 distinct CDR3 sequences are present, roughly 9% being singletons, with the ten largest covering about 3.3%. The sequencing sample was made of blood, either unsorted or a sorted T cell fraction (not recorded which). These TCRs come from a male donor with ankylosing spondylitis or in good health (not recorded which).

This clonotype was observed at least ten times. The rearrangement uses TRBV9 and TRBJ2-5, with no clear D. The ends were cut back, 0 bases at V and 9 bases at J, with 12 bases in the middle. CDR3 length: 13 residues. Germline CDR1 reads SGDLS; CDR2 reads YYNGEE. For the CDR3, the DNA is TGTGCCAGCAGCGTAGGAGGAACTCCACCCCAGTACTTC. As protein: CASSVGGTPPQYF.

Ten or more counts support this clonotype. The chain couples TRBV28 to TRBJ2-1; 7 bases agree with TRBD2. In germline, CDR1 is MDHEN, CDR2 SYDVKM. V dropped 3 bases and J dropped 7; count of bases not matched to a gene: 3. The CDR3 covers 13 residues. Here the CDR3 DNA reads TGTGCCAGCAGTTTTTGGGAGGGGAATGAGCAGTTCTTC. Translating it yields CASSFWEGNEQFF.

Ten or more counts support this clonotype. The chain couples TRBV20-1 to TRBJ2-1, with no clear D. The CDR3 has 16 amino acids. From germline, CDR1 is DFQATT and CDR2 SNEGSKA (reference sequence). V lost 0 bases, J lost 6 bases, and 18 bases lay in between. Here the CDR3 DNA reads TGCAGTGCTAGAGATAAGGGCTCCTATGGGTCCAATGAGCAGTTCTTC. This gives the protein CSARDKGSYGSNEQFF.